Presented here are 25 T cell receptor beta chains from one specimen sequenced in a study of shared clonotypes between healthy human individuals. The data were produced by immunoSEQ multiplex PCR, yet TCRdb's version contains in-frame clones alone and is incomplete. The sample yields fewer than 3 million clones, under 95% seen once. The sample was naive CD4+ T cells from PBMCs. Subset reported: CD45RA+ positively selected. These receptors all stem from a young man in good health. Some clones in this sample may be carry-over from other donors' samples.

The genes are TRBV6-1 and TRBJ1-5; D possibly corresponds to TRBD1 (5 bases). This CDR3 is 12 amino acids long. Germline values: CDR1 MNHNS, CDR2 SASEGT. V lost 7 bases to trimming and J lost 7 bases, with 11 bases between them. Here the CDR3 reads CASTGMGQPQHF. The CDR3 nucleotides read TGTGCCAGCACAGGGATGGGACAGCCCCAGCATTTT.

The rearrangement links TRBV6-5 to TRBJ1-2; D may be TRBD1 (6 bases). Trimming cost V 4 bases and J 4 bases, with 13 bases left between them. Per the germline V gene, CDR1 is MNHEY and CDR2 is SVGAGI. The CDR3 is made up of 14 amino acids. The CDR3 reads CASSSQGSGYGYTF. CDR3 DNA sequence: TGTGCCAGCAGTTCCCAGGGGTCGGGCTATGGCTACACCTTC.

This chain connects TRBV7-2 to TRBJ2-3; D uncertain. Between the trimmed V and J ends, which lost 1 base and 2 bases, there was a span of 7 bases. Germline V gene sequence: CDR1 SGHTA, CDR2 FQGNSA. This CDR3 spans 14 amino acids. The CDR3 DNA reads TGTGCCAGCAGCTTAGACAGCTCCACAGATACGCAGTATTTT. Translated: CASSLDSSTDTQYF.

The chain joins TRBV6-5 to TRBJ1-4; possible D gene TRBD1, 5 bases. Germline V gives CDR1 MNHEY, CDR2 SVGAGI. The CDR3 has 15 amino acids. Trimming removed 4 bases from V and 4 bases from J, with 13 bases in between. The CDR3 spells CASSFRQRHNEKLFF. CDR3 nucleotide sequence: TGTGCCAGCAGTTTCCGACAGAGACATAATGAAAAACTGTTTTTT.

The rearrangement links TRBV9 to TRBJ2-5; 14 bases agree with TRBD2. The CDR3 runs to 17 residues. V gave up 3 bases and J gave up 3 bases; unmatched junction bases: 7. In germline, CDR1 is SGDLS, CDR2 YYNGEE. Written as DNA, the CDR3 is TGTGCCAGCAGCGAACAGCCGGGACTAGCGGGAGAAGAGACCCAGTACTTC. Protein: CASSEQPGLAGEETQYF.

The CDR3 protein is CASSLPRTGNLEQYF. The CDR3 nucleotides read TGCGCCAGCAGCTTACCTCGGACTGGGAATCTCGAGCAGTACTTC. This chain links TRBV5-1 with TRBJ2-7; TRBD2 might be the D (5 bases). The CDR3 sequence is 15 residues long. V was trimmed by 2 bases and J by 6 bases, leaving 18 bases between them. Germline CDR1 SGHRS, CDR2 YFSETQ.

The chain has TRBV9 and TRBJ2-7; D is possibly TRBD1 or TRBD2 (5 bases each). Trimming took off 7 bases at V and 6 bases at J, with 20 bases between the two ends. The CDR3 length is 14 residues. Germline CDR1 is SGDLS and CDR2 is YYNGEE. In DNA, the CDR3 is TGTGCCAGCGCGCCGGGCGTCGGGGCGGCCGAGCAGTACTTC. Translation: CASAPGVGAAEQYF.

CDR3 in amino acids: CASSFTRQGGNTEAFF. CDR3 DNA: TGTGCCAGCAGCTTCACTCGACAGGGAGGGAACACTGAAGCTTTCTTT. J is TRBJ1-1 and V is TRBV7-9, with TRBD1 matching over 7 bases. The CDR3 consists of 16 residues. Germline loops: CDR1 SEHNR, CDR2 FQNEAQ (reference sequence). J was trimmed by 1 base and V by 3 bases; bases with no gene match: 8.

V usage is TRBV11-2 and J usage is TRBJ2-7, with D possibly TRBD1 on 7 matching bases. The CDR3 sequence is 16 residues long. V lost 2 bases, J lost 2 bases, and 16 bases lay in between. Germline V lookup: CDR1 SGHAT, CDR2 FQNNGV. The DNA for the CDR3 is TGTGCCAGCAGCTTACGCAGGGGGAGGATCCCCTACGAGCAGTACTTC. Translated, it gives CASSLRRGRIPYEQYF.

Comment on this clone: This same CDR3 is encoded by further DNA sequences in the sample. The chain links TRBV5-1 to TRBJ1-5; maybe TRBD1 (6 bases). The germline V and J ends were trimmed by 5 bases and 4 bases, with 10 bases remaining between them. CDR1 is SGHRS and CDR2 is YFSETQ in the germline V gene. The CDR3 extends over 13 amino acids. This chain's CDR3 is CASSSQGNQPQHF. CDR3 DNA: TGCGCCAGCAGTTCTCAGGGGAATCAGCCCCAGCATTTT.

This chain connects TRBV9 to TRBJ2-2; tentatively, D is TRBD1 or TRBD2 (5 bases each). Trimming took off 1 base at V and 6 bases at J, with 16 bases between the two ends. Germline CDR1 is SGDLS and CDR2 is YYNGEE. The CDR3 has 16 residues. CDR3 DNA: TGTGCCAGCAGCGTAAGTGGGACCGTCGGCGCCGGGGAGCTGTTTTTT. This encodes CASSVSGTVGAGELFF.

The DNA of the CDR3 is TGTGCCAGCAGCATCCGGGACACCACAGATACGCAGTATTTT. This translates into CASSIRDTTDTQYF. V is TRBV21-1 and J is TRBJ2-3; the tabulated D call, TRBD1, remains unverified against the DNA. TRBV21-1 counts as a pseudogene. The CDR3 runs 14 residues.

The gene calls are TRBV2 and TRBJ2-2; 10 bases line up with TRBD2. The CDR3 spans 16 residues. Germline CDR1 SNHLY, CDR2 FYNNEI. Losses at the gene ends were 4 bases for V and 4 bases for J; bases not matched to a gene: 6. CDR3 coding DNA: TGTGCCAGCAGTGGAGGGAGCGGGAGGGCCACCGGGGAGCTGTTTTTT. Its translation is CASSGGSGRATGELFF.

There are a few counts of this clone. The chain has TRBV7-8 and TRBJ1-5; D gene ambiguous. V lost 5 bases, J lost 3 bases, and 17 bases lay in between. Germline lookup yields CDR1 SGHVS and CDR2 FQNEAQ. The CDR3 contains 16 residues. CDR3 coding DNA: TGTGCCAGCAGCCGGCTACCCGGACGGGACAATCAGCCCCAGCATTTT. It encodes CASSRLPGRDNQPQHF.

The chain is built from TRBV6-1 and TRBJ2-5; the match to TRBD1 covers 8 bases. CDR1 MNHNS and CDR2 SASEGT come from the germline V gene. This CDR3 has 16 residues. Trimming cost V 3 bases and J 7 bases; bases outside gene matches: 13. The CDR3 sequence is CASSDLGTGGIGTQYF. CDR3 nucleotide sequence: TGTGCCAGCAGTGATTTGGGGACAGGCGGAATAGGGACCCAGTACTTC.

V gene TRBV5-1 combines with J gene TRBJ2-7; 7 nucleotides align to TRBD2. Germline loops: CDR1 SGHRS, CDR2 YFSETQ. V lost 0 bases, J lost 6 bases, and 9 bases stayed unmatched. The CDR3 spans 15 residues. The CDR3: CASSLDEAGLGEQYF. Here the CDR3 DNA reads TGCGCCAGCAGCTTGGATGAAGCGGGATTGGGCGAGCAGTACTTC.

The chain recombines TRBV11-3 with TRBJ1-1; TRBD1 aligns across 7 bases. Germline V gene sequence: CDR1 SGHNT, CDR2 YENEEA. With 5 bases clipped from V and 6 bases from J, the junction kept 9 bases outside the gene matches. The CDR3 loop spans 14 amino acids. The CDR3 spells CASSEGRGLAEAFF. The CDR3 region has the DNA TGTGCCAGCAGCGAGGGGAGGGGGCTCGCTGAAGCTTTCTTT. The variable domain in full, completed from reference TRBV11-3 and TRBJ1-1, reads EAGVVQSPRYKIIEKKQPVAFWCNPISGHNTLYWYLQNLGQGPELLIRYENEEAVDDSQLPKDRFSAERLKGVDSTLKIQPAELGDSAVYLCASSEGRGLAEAFFGQGTRLTVV.

The chain employs TRBV7-6 and TRBJ2-1, with unresolved D. The CDR3 has 12 residues. The V end lost 5 bases, the J end lost 7 bases, and 9 bases lay between the germline ends. Germline V gene lookup returns CDR1 SGHVS and CDR2 FNYEAQ. CDR3 sequence (DNA): TGTGCCAGCAGCGCATTTAAGAATGAGCAGTTCTTC. Amino acid sequence: CASSAFKNEQFF.

The rearrangement links TRBV7-2 to TRBJ2-7; 10 nucleotides line up with TRBD2. With V trimmed by 6 bases and J by 2 bases, 4 bases remained unmatched. The CDR3 runs to 14 residues. Germline lookup yields CDR1 SGHTA and CDR2 FQGNSA. CDR3 sequence: CASSHGLAAYEQYF. DNA of the CDR3: TGTGCCAGCAGTCATGGACTAGCGGCCTACGAGCAGTACTTC. The complete variable domain, with remaining parts taken from reference TRBV7-2 and TRBJ2-7, reads GAGVSQSPSNKVTEKGKDVELRCDPISGHTALYWYRQSLGQGLEFLIYFQGNSAPDKSGLPSDRFSAERTGGSVSTLTIQRTQQEDSAVYLCASSHGLAAYEQYFGPGTRLTVT.

This clone is a singleton in its sample. The V and J genes are TRBV10-3 and TRBJ2-3; D call uncertain. The CDR3 has 13 residues. Germline values: CDR1 ENHRY, CDR2 SYGVKD. Trimming took off 2 bases at V and 3 bases at J, with 6 bases between the two ends. The CDR3: CAISEPRTDTQYF. The CDR3 nucleotides read TGTGCCATCAGTGAGCCAAGAACAGATACGCAGTATTTT.

The V and J genes are TRBV27 and TRBJ2-7; the D gene is possibly TRBD2 (7 bases). This CDR3 contains 19 residues. Looked up from germline, CDR1 is MNHEY and CDR2 is SMNVEV (reference sequence). Between the trimmed V and J ends, which lost 5 bases and 4 bases, there was a span of 30 bases. For the CDR3, the DNA is TGTGCCAGCAGTCCCGTTATCCCCGCTACTAGTAAGGGGGGGTACGAGCAGTACTTC. Translation gives CASSPVIPATSKGGYEQYF.

J is TRBJ2-7 and V is TRBV5-4; maybe TRBD1 (6 bases). V was clipped by 3 bases and J by 5 bases, with 12 bases between them. The germline gives CDR1 SGHNT, CDR2 YYREEE (reference sequence). The CDR3 spans 13 residues. The CDR3 nucleotides read TGTGCCAGCAGCTCCCAGGGGTACAACGAGCAGTACTTC. It codes for CASSSQGYNEQYF.

The chain links TRBV27 to TRBJ2-5; 7 bases are a match to TRBD1. Germline CDR1 is MNHEY and CDR2 is SMNVEV (reference sequence). V was pared by 4 bases and J by 5 bases, with 10 bases of the junction left unmatched. The CDR3 sequence is 15 residues long. In DNA form, the CDR3 reads TGTGCCAGCAGTTCGACAGGGAAAGATCGGGAGACCCAGTACTTC. This sequence encodes CASSSTGKDRETQYF.

This chain connects TRBV5-1 to TRBJ2-1; D assignment may be TRBD1 or TRBD2 (5 bases each). Germline CDR1 reads SGHRS; CDR2 reads YFSETQ. The CDR3 spans 17 residues. Trimming shortened V by 0 bases and J by 8 bases, and 21 bases separated the two germline ends. The CDR3 region has the DNA TGCGCCAGCAGCTTGGCTGCAGGGAGTCACACACAGGATGAGCAGTTCTTC. Translation: CASSLAAGSHTQDEQFF.

This rearrangement joins TRBV28 to TRBJ2-7; D possibly corresponds to TRBD2 (7 bases). V was cut by 7 bases and J by 3 bases, with 19 bases left in between. CDR1 is MDHEN and CDR2 is SYDVKM in the germline V gene. This CDR3 has 15 amino acids. CDR3 region: CASTPTGGRGYEQYF. Here the CDR3 DNA reads TGTGCCAGCACCCCTACGGGGGGCAGGGGCTACGAGCAGTACTTC.